This T cell receptor (beta chain) was captured in a study of follicular helper T cells after annual influenza vaccination. Study-level information: After each seasonal flu vaccination, blood came on days 0, 7 and 28. Across the 2013-2014, 2014-2015 and 2015-2016 vaccination seasons, some subjects were resampled. Study-level results: ICOS+CD38+ cTfh clonality change tracked circulating plasmablast frequency change.

A word on this clone: As yet, its antigen is unknown.

After removal of 0 bases from V and 7 bases from J, the junction contained 6 bases not matched to a gene. Germline V gives CDR1 LNHNV, CDR2 YYDKDF (reference sequence). The CDR3 totals 16 residues. Clones were sequenced by immunoSEQ multiplex PCR, and TCRdb holds only the in-frame ones, with some missing. The sample has about 10,000 clones, approximately 90% seen once. Time point: 2015-2016 season, pre-vaccination. Vaccine contraindications, substance abuse, HIV/AIDS, active malignancy and active illness excluded donors. The receptor was isolated from an adult who received the influenza vaccine. This chain uses TRBV15 with TRBJ2-1; 10 bases map to TRBD2. The starting material was CXCR5+ CD38- circulating T follicular helper cells from blood, obtained on the day of influenza vaccination. Subset: circulating Tfh, non-naive CD4+CXCR5+PD-1+ (ICOS+CD38+ or ICOS-CD38-). This CDR3 reads CATSRDRLAGPNEQFF. CDR3 nucleotide sequence: TGTGCCACCAGCAGAGACAGACTAGCGGGCCCGAATGAGCAGTTCTTC.